Listed below are T cell receptor beta chains from one sample, sequenced in a study of T cells after yellow fever vaccination. TCRdb fed the 5' RACE reads into MiXCR, producing one record per CDR3 protein. The sample holds roughly 94,000 distinct CDR3 sequences, 8% to 10% seen once. The sample here was CD8+ T cells not binding an NS4B(214-222) dextramer, sorted from PBMCs, taken roughly 15 days after the first yellow fever vaccination. These receptors were collected from a man aged 18 to 30 who received the YFV17D yellow fever vaccine. Each CDR3 is given with its conserved first and last residue. The D gene is left open where the match is weak. Some rows have no size entry. The others give once, few or many, or a class for an expanded clone.

cdr3_nt cdr3_aa v_call d_call j_call clone_size
TGTGCCACCAGCCCGACAGGGGAAGGTGAGCAGTTCTTC CATSPTGEGEQFF TRBV24-1 TRBD1 TRBJ2-1 many
TGTGCCAGTAGTTGGGGGACAGGGTCTCAGCCCCAGCATTTT CASSWGTGSQPQHF TRBV19 TRBD1 TRBJ1-5 -
TGCAGCGTTTTAGCGGGGGGGTACAATGAGCAGTTCTTC CSVLAGGYNEQFF TRBV29-1 TRBD2 TRBJ2-1 -
TGTGCCAGCAGTCTAGAGGGGGACAATCAGCCCCAGCATTTT CASSLEGDNQPQHF TRBV28 - TRBJ1-5 -
TGCGCCAGCACCCTGGAGTTCAACAGTTGGGATACGCAGTATTTT CASTLEFNSWDTQYF TRBV4-3 - TRBJ2-3 -
TGTGCCAGCACCGGACTAGCGGGGGCACAAGAGACCCAGTACTTC CASTGLAGAQETQYF TRBV7-9 TRBD2 TRBJ2-5 -
TGTGCCAGCAGCCCTACCGGGGGGGCGCTACATGAAAAACTGTTTTTT CASSPTGGALHEKLFF TRBV7-9 - TRBJ1-4 few
TGTGCCAGCAGCCTCGGGAGCGGCGGTGAAGCTTTCTTT CASSLGSGGEAFF TRBV7-2 - TRBJ1-1 many
TGTGCCAGCAGTGGAGAGTTCTACCAAGAGACCCAGTACTTC CASSGEFYQETQYF TRBV6-1 - TRBJ2-5 -
TGCGCCAGCAGCTCCTGGGGGGGAGGCTACGAGCAGTACTTC CASSSWGGGYEQYF TRBV5-1 TRBD2 TRBJ2-7 -
TGCGCCAGCAGCCAAGATACACCGAGCTCTGGGGCCAACGTCCTGACTTTC CASSQDTPSSGANVLTF TRBV4-3 - TRBJ2-6 few
TGTGCCAGCAGCCGGACTAGCGGGGGGGCTCTTGAGCAGTTCTTC CASSRTSGGALEQFF TRBV12-3/TRBV12-4 TRBD2 TRBJ2-1 many
TGTGCCAGCAGCGCGGGGACTAGCGGCTTCCAAGAGACCCAGTACTTC CASSAGTSGFQETQYF TRBV7-2 TRBD2 TRBJ2-5 few
TGTGCCAGCAGTTTCGTGTCAGGGGGAAGTCAGCCCCAGCATTTT CASSFVSGGSQPQHF TRBV12-3/TRBV12-4 TRBD1 TRBJ1-5 few
TGCAGCGTTGAAACCCTTTGGGTGAACACTGAAGCTTTCTTT CSVETLWVNTEAFF TRBV29-1 - TRBJ1-1 few
TGTGCCAGCAGTTTAGGAGAAGCAACTAATGAAAAACTGTTTTTT CASSLGEATNEKLFF TRBV27 - TRBJ1-4 many
TGCGCCAGCAGCCTCAAGAGCTATTCTAACTATGGCTACACCTTC CASSLKSYSNYGYTF TRBV5-1 - TRBJ1-2 -
TGTGCCAGCTCACCCACCCCGGGGGACAGGGAGGCTTTCTTT CASSPTPGDREAFF TRBV18 TRBD1 TRBJ1-1 few
TGCGCCAGCAGCTTGGTTGGTCAGCCGAACACTGAAGCTTTCTTT CASSLVGQPNTEAFF TRBV5-1 - TRBJ1-1 few
TGCAGTGCCCTCCCCCCCGGGACAGTGAATGAAAAACTGTTTTTT CSALPPGTVNEKLFF TRBV20-1 TRBD1 TRBJ1-4 -
TGTGCCAGCAGTTACGGGGCCCGGGAGTTCTTC CASSYGAREFF TRBV6-2/TRBV6-3 - TRBJ2-1 -
TGCAGTGCTAGAGCCGGTCCGGCTTTCTTT CSARAGPAFF TRBV20-1 - TRBJ1-1 -
TGCGCCAGCAGCTTTCGACGGGGGGGCGCAGATACGCAGTATTTT CASSFRRGGADTQYF TRBV5-1 TRBD2 TRBJ2-3 -
TGTGCTAGTGGTTTTGACCCGGGACTAGCCTACGAGCAGTACTTC CASGFDPGLAYEQYF TRBV12-5 TRBD2 TRBJ2-7 -
TGCAGCGTCCACGGGACAGGGGGCTGGGAGACCCAGTACTTC CSVHGTGGWETQYF TRBV29-1 TRBD1 TRBJ2-5 few
TGTGCCACCAGCAGAGATGCGGGGGGGTACAATGAGCAGTTCTTC CATSRDAGGYNEQFF TRBV15 TRBD2 TRBJ2-1 -
TGTGCCAGCAGCCCCCGAGGGCCCCAAGAGACCCAGTACTTC CASSPRGPQETQYF TRBV13 - TRBJ2-5 few